This TCR beta chain was sequenced during a study of a mutant IDH1 vaccine in newly diagnosed glioma. Only a few counts were recorded for this clone. Its target is not known. Time point here: week 47, end of study. In the vaccine, a single dose held 300 ug of the mutant IDH1 20-mer peptide, along with topical imiquimod. Patients were given eight vaccinations, scheduled in weeks 1, 3, 5, 7, 11, 15, 19 and 23. The data were produced by immunoSEQ multiplex PCR, yet TCRdb's version contains in-frame clones alone and is incomplete. The data contain almost 95,000 clones, about nine tenths of them singletons. Germline values: CDR1 MNHNS, CDR2 SASEGT. V was trimmed by 2 bases and J by 6 bases, leaving 16 bases between them. The length of the CDR3 is 15 residues.

The chain couples TRBV6-1 to TRBJ1-1, with D possibly TRBD1 on 5 matching bases. The specimen was PBMCs, collected from a glioma patient whose treatment included an IDH1 peptide vaccine. The origin of this receptor is a woman aged 45-65 years with glioma. The CDR3 bases are TGTGCCAGCAGTGAATGGGCAGGGTCAAGTCCTGAAGCTTTCTTT. It codes for CASSEWAGSSPEAFF.